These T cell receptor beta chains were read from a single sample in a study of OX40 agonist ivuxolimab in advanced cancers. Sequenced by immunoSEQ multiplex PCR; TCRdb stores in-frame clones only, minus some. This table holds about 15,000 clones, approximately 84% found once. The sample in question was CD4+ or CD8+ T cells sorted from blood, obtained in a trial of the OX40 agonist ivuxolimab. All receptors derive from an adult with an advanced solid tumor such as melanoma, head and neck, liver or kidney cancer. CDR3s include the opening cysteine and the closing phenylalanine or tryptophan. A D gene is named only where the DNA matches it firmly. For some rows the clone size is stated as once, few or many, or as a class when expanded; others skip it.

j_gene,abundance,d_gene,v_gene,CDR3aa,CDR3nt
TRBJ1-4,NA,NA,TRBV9,CASSPVGATNEKLFF,TGTGCCAGCAGCCCTGTGGGGGCAACTAATGAAAAACTGTTTTTT
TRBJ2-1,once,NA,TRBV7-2,CASSPAGDEQFF,TGTGCCAGCAGCCCCGCTGGAGATGAGCAGTTCTTC
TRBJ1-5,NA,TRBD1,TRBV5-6,CASSTQGAGQPQHF,TGTGCCAGCAGCACACAGGGGGCGGGTCAGCCCCAGCATTTT
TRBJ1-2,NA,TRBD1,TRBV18,CASSPGQGDWGYTF,TGTGCCAGCTCACCGGGACAGGGGGATTGGGGCTACACCTTC
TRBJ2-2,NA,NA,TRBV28,CASSLHNTGELFF,TGTGCCAGCAGTTTGCACAACACCGGGGAGCTGTTTTTT
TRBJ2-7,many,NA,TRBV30,CAWSMRAITIYEQYF,TGTGCCTGGAGTATGCGGGCGATAACGATCTACGAGCAGTACTTC
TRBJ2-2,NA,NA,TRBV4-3,CASSREPGHNTGELFF,TGCGCCAGCAGCCGCGAACCGGGACATAACACCGGGGAGCTGTTTTTT
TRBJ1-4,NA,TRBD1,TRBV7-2,CASSFPPGQGFEKLFF,TGTGCCAGCAGCTTCCCCCCGGGACAGGGATTTGAAAAACTGTTTTTT
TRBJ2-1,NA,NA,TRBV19,CASSMGFRNEQFF,TGTGCCAGTAGTATGGGCTTTCGCAATGAGCAGTTCTTC
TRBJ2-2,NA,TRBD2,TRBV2,CASTGERGITGELFF,TGTGCCAGCACAGGAGAGCGGGGGATCACCGGGGAGCTGTTTTTT
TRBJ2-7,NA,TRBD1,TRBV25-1,CASESGTGYEQYF,TGTGCCAGCGAATCCGGGACAGGCTACGAGCAGTACTTC
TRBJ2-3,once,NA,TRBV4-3,CASSQGTGGGTDTQYF,TGCGCCAGCAGCCAAGGGACGGGGGGCGGGACAGATACGCAGTATTTT
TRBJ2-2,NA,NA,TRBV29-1,CSVVLQAGELFF,TGCAGCGTTGTTCTGCAGGCCGGGGAGCTGTTTTTT
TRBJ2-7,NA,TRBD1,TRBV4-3,CASSQDQVFGTASPYEQYF,TGCGCCAGCAGCCAAGATCAGGTTTTTGGGACAGCGTCTCCCTACGAGCAGTACTTC
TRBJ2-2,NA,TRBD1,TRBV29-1,CSVLQGDTGELFF,TGCAGCGTTCTCCAGGGGGACACCGGGGAGCTGTTTTTT
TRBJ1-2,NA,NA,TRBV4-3,CASSFGTGRMGGYTF,TGCGCCAGCAGCTTTGGAACTGGGCGAATGGGTGGCTACACCTTC
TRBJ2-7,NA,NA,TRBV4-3,CASSQGVGRYEQYF,TGCGCCAGCAGCCAAGGAGTGGGTAGATACGAGCAGTACTTC
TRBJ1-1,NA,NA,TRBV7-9,CASSLFGGTDTEAFF,TGTGCCAGCAGCTTATTTGGGGGGACTGACACTGAAGCTTTCTTT
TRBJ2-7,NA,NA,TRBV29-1,CSVELTGRMPYEQYF,TGCAGCGTGGAACTTACAGGGAGGATGCCCTACGAGCAGTACTTC
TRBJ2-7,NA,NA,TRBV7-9,CASSSYRTEDSYEQYF,TGTGCCAGCAGCTCTTACCGGACCGAAGACTCCTACGAGCAGTACTTC
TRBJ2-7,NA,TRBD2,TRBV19,CASTPSGTYEQYF,TGTGCCAGTACCCCTAGCGGAACCTACGAGCAGTACTTC
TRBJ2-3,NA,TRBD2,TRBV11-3,CASSQGLAGGADTQYF,TGTGCCAGCAGCCAAGGACTAGCGGGGGGTGCAGATACGCAGTATTTT
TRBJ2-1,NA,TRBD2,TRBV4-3,CASSKTSGRFGTYNEQFF,TGCGCCAGCAGTAAAACTAGCGGGAGATTTGGCACCTACAATGAGCAGTTCTTC
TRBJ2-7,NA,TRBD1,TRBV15,CATSRPGQAAYEQYF,TGTGCCACCAGCAGACCGGGACAGGCGGCCTACGAGCAGTACTTC
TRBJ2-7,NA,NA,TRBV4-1,CASSQAGIGYEQYF,TGCGCCAGCAGCCAAGCAGGAATTGGCTACGAGCAGTACTTC
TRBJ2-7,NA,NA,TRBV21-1,CASRTSGYSYEQYF,TGTGCCAGCAGAACTAGCGGATACTCCTACGAGCAGTACTTC
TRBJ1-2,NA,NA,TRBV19,CASSMEPNSDGYTF,TGTGCCAGTAGTATGGAGCCTAACAGTGACGGCTACACCTTC
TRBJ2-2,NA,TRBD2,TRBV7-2,CASSLVASGGLSNTGELFF,TGTGCCAGCAGCTTAGTGGCTAGCGGGGGCCTATCGAACACCGGGGAGCTGTTTTTT
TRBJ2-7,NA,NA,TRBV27,CASSFTAYEQYF,TGTGCCAGCAGTTTTACAGCCTACGAGCAGTACTTC
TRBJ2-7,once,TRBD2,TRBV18,CASSPRLAGTYEQYF,TGTGCCAGCTCACCAAGGCTAGCGGGAACGTACGAGCAGTACTTC
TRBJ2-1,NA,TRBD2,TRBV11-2,CASSLGGGEQFF,TGTGCCAGCAGCTTAGGGGGGGGTGAGCAGTTCTTC
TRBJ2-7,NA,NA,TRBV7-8,CASSPFTRGIYEQYF,TGTGCCAGCAGCCCGTTCACACGGGGGATTTACGAGCAGTACTTC
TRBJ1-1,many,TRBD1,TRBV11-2,CASSTVGGQDPAFF,TGTGCCAGCAGCACGGTAGGTGGACAGGATCCAGCTTTCTTT
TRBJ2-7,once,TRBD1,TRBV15,CATSSGQGFYEQYF,TGTGCCACCAGCAGCGGACAGGGCTTCTACGAGCAGTACTTC
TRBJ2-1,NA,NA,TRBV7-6,CASSSNGRGLSNEQFF,TGTGCCAGCAGCTCGAACGGGAGGGGGCTTAGCAATGAGCAGTTCTTC
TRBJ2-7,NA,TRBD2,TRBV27,CASSLSGLAGEYEQYF,TGTGCCAGCAGTTTATCCGGACTAGCGGGAGAGTACGAGCAGTACTTC
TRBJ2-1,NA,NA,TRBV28,CASSFRDEQFF,TGTGCCAGCAGCTTTCGGGATGAGCAGTTCTTC
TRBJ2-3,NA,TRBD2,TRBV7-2,CASSTLLAGEDTQYF,TGTGCCAGCAGCACACTATTAGCGGGAGAAGATACGCAGTATTTT
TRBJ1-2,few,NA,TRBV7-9,CASSPSEGWGSGYTF,TGTGCCAGCAGCCCATCGGAGGGGTGGGGAAGCGGCTACACCTTC
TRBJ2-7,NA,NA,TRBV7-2,CASSSLTYEQYF,TGTGCCAGCAGCTCCCTCACCTACGAGCAGTACTTC
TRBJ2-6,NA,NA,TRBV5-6,CASSLAGFGANVLTF,TGTGCCAGCAGCTTGGCCGGGTTCGGGGCCAACGTCCTGACTTTC
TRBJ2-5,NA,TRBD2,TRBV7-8,CASSLVLSGSKETQYF,TGTGCCAGCAGCCTTGTTCTTAGCGGGAGTAAAGAGACCCAGTACTTC
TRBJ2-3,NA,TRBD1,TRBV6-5,CASSYAGQGIDTQYF,TGTGCCAGCAGTTACGCCGGACAGGGTATAGATACGCAGTATTTT
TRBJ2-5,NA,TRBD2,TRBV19,CASSIWLAEQETQYF,TGTGCCAGTAGTATTTGGCTAGCGGAGCAAGAGACCCAGTACTTC
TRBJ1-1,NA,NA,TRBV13,CASSLDTGVNTEAFF,TGTGCCAGCAGCTTGGACACGGGTGTGAACACTGAAGCTTTCTTT
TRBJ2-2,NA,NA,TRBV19,CASSMFQGANTGELFF,TGTGCCAGTAGTATGTTCCAGGGAGCGAACACCGGGGAGCTGTTTTTT
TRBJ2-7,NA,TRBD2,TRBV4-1,CASSPDRLAGDREQYF,TGCGCCAGCAGCCCAGACCGACTAGCGGGGGACCGGGAGCAGTACTTC
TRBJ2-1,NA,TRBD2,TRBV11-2,CASSPRTSGPNEQFF,TGTGCCAGCAGCCCCCGGACTAGCGGTCCCAATGAGCAGTTCTTC
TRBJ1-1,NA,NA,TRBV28,CASSLGGGDTEAFF,TGTGCCAGCAGCCTGGGGGGCGGAGACACTGAAGCTTTCTTT
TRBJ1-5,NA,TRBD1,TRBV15,CATSRRGTGGGQPQHF,TGTGCCACCAGCAGAAGAGGGACAGGGGGTGGTCAGCCCCAGCATTTT
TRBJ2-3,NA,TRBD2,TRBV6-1,CAASGGGTDTQYF,TGTGCCGCTAGCGGGGGGGGCACAGATACGCAGTATTTT
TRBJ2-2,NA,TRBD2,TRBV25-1,CASSAPGGWDTGELFF,TGTGCCAGCAGCGCCCCGGGGGGGTGGGACACCGGGGAGCTGTTTTTT